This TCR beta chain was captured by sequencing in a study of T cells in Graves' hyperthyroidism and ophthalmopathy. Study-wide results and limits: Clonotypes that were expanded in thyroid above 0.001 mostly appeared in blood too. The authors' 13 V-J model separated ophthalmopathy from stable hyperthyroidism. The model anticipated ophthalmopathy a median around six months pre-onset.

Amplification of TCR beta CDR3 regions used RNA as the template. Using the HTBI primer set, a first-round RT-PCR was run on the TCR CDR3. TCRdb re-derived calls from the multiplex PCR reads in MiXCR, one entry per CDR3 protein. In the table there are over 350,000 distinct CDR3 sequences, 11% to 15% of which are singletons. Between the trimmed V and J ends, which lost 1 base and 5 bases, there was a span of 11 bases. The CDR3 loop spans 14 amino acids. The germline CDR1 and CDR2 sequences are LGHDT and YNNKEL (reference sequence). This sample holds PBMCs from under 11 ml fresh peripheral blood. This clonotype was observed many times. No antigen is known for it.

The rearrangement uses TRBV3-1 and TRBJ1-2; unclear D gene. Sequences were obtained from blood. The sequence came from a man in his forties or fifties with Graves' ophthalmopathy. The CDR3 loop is CASSQGEGRYGYTF. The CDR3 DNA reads TGTGCCAGCAGCCAAGGAGAGGGAAGGTATGGCTACACCTTC.